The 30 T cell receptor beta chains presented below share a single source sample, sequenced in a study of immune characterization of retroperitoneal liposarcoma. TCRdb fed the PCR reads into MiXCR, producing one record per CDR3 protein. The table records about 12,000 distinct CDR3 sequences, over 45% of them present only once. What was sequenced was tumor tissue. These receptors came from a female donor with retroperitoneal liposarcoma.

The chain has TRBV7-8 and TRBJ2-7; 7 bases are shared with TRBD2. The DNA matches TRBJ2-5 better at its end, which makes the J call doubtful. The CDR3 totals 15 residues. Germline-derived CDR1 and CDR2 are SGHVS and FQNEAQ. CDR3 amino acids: CASSLATGRGETQYF. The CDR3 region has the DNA TGTGCCAGCAGCTTAGCGACGGGGAGGGGAGAGACCCAGTACTTC.

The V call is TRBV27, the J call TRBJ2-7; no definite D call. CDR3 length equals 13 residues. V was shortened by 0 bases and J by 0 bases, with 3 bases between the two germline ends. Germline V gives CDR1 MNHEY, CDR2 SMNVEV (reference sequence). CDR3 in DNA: TGTGCCAGCAGTTTATCCCCCTCCTACGAGCAGTACTTC. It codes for CASSLSPSYEQYF.

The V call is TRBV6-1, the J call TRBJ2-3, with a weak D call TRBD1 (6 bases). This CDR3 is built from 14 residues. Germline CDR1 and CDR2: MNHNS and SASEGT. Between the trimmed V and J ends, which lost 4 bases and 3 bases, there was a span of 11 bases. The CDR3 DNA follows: TGTGCCAGCAGTGCAGGGGCCATTACAGATACGCAGTATTTT. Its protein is CASSAGAITDTQYF.

CDR3: CASSESGYEQFF. The CDR3, as DNA: TGTGCCAGCAGTGAATCAGGTTACGAGCAGTTCTTC. The V gene is TRBV6-1, the J gene TRBJ2-1; D unclear. Germline V gene lookup returns CDR1 MNHNS and CDR2 SASEGT. Trimming shortened V by 2 bases and J by 10 bases, and 9 bases separated the two germline ends. The CDR3 consists of 12 residues.

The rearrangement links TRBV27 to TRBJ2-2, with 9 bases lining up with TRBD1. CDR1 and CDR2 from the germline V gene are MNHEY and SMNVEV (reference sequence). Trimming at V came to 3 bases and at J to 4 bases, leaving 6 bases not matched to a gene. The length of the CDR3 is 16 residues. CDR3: CASSFRGQGRTGELFF. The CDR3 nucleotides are TGTGCCAGCAGTTTTAGGGGACAGGGTCGCACCGGGGAGCTGTTTTTT.

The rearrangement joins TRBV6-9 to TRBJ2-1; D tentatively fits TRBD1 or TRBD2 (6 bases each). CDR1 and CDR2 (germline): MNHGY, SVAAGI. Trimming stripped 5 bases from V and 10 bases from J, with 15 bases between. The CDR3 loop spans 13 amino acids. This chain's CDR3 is CASSLKGGDEQFF. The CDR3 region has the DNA TGTGCCAGCAGTCTCAAGGGGGGAGACGAGCAGTTCTTC.

CDR3 bases: TGTGCCAGCAGCATAGGACAGGGGGTGGAGACCCAGTACTTC. Protein sequence: CASSIGQGVETQYF. The rearrangement links TRBV5-5 to TRBJ2-5; 10 bases line up with TRBD1. Germline CDR1 is SGHKS and CDR2 is YYEKEE (reference sequence). The CDR3 contains 14 residues. V was pared by 4 bases and J by 5 bases, with 5 bases of the junction left unmatched.

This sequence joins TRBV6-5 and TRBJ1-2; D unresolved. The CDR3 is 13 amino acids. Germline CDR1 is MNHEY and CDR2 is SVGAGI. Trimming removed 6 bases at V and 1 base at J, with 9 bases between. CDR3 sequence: CASSLDRNYGYTF. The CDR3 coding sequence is TGTGCCAGCAGCCTTGACCGTAACTATGGCTACACCTTC.

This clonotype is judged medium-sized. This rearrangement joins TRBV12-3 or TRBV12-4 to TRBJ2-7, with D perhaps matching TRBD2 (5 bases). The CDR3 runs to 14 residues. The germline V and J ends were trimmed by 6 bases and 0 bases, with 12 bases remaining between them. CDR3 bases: TGTGCCAGCAGCGTGGCTGGACTCTCCTACGAGCAGTACTTC. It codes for CASSVAGLSYEQYF.

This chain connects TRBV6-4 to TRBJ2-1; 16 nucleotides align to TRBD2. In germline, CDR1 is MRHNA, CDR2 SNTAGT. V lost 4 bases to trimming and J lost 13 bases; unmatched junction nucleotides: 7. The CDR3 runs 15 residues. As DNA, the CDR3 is TGTGCCAGCAGTGCCCCCGGGACTAGCGGGAGGGCCCAGTTCTTC. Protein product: CASSAPGTSGRAQFF.

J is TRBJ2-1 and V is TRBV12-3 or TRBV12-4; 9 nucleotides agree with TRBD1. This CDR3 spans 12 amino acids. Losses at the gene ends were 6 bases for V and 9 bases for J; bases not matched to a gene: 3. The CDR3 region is CASSGTGFEQFF. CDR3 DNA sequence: TGTGCCAGCAGCGGGACAGGGTTTGAGCAGTTCTTC.

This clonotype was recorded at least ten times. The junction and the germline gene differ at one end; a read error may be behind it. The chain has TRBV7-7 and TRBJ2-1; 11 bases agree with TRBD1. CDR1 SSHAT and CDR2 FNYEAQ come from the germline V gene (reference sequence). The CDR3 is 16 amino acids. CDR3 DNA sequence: TGTGCTAGCAGCCAAAGATACATGGGACAGGGGGAGACCCAGTTCTTC. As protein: CASSQRYMGQGETQFF.

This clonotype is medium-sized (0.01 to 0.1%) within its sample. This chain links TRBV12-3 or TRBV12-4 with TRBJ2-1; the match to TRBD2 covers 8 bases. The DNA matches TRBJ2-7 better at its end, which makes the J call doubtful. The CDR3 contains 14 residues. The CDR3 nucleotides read TGTGCCAGCACGGTAGCGGGGAGTAACAATGAGCAGTACTTC. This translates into CASTVAGSNNEQYF.

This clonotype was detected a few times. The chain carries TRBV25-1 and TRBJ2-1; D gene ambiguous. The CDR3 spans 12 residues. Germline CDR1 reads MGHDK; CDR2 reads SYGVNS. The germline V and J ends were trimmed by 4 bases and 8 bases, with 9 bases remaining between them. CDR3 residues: CASSASGDEQFF. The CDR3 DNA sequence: TGTGCCAGCAGTGCCAGTGGCGATGAGCAGTTCTTC.

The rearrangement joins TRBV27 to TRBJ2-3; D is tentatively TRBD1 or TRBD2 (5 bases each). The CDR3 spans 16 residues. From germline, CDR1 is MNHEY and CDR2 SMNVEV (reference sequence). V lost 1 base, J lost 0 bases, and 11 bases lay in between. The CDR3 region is CASSLLGVLSTDTQYF. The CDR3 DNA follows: TGTGCCAGCAGTTTATTGGGGGTACTTAGCACAGATACGCAGTATTTT.

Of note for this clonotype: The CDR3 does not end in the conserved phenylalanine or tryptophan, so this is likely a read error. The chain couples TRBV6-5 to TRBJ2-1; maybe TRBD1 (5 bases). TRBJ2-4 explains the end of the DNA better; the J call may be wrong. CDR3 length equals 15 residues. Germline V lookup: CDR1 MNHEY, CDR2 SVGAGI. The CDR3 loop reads CASRDVGRTGNIQYV. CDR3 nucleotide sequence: TGTGCCAGCAGGGACGTGGGGCGTACAGGAAACATTCAGTACGTC.

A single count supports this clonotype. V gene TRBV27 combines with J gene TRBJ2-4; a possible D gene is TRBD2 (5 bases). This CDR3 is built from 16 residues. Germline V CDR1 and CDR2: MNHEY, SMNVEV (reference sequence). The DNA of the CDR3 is TGTGCGTATAGAGGTGAGAGGGAACGTGCCAAAAACATTCAGTACTTC. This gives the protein CAYRGERERAKNIQYF.

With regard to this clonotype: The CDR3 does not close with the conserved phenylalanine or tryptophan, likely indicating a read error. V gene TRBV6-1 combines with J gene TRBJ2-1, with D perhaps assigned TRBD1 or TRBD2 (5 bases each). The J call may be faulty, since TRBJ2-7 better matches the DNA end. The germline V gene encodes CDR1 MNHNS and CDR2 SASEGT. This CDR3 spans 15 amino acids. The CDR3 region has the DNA TGTGCCAGCAGTGAAGGGGACCCAAGCTCCTACGAGCAGTACGTA. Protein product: CASSEGDPSSYEQYV.

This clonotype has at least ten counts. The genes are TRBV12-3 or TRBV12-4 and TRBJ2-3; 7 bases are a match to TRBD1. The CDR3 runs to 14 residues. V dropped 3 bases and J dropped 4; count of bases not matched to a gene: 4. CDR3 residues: CASSFGQGADTQYF. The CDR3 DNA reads TGTGCCAGCAGTTTCGGTCAGGGGGCAGATACGCAGTATTTT.

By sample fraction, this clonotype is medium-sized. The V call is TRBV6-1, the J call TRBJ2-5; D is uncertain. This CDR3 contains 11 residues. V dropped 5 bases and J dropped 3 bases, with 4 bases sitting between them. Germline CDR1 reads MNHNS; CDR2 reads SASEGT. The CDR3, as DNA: TGTGCCAGCAGTATTAAAGAGACCCAGTACTTC. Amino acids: CASSIKETQYF.

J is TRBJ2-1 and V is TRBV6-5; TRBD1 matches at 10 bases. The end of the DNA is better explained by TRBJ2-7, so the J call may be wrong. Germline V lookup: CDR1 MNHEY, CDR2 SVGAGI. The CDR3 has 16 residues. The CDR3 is CASSLRMTGGRWEQYF. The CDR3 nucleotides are TGTGCCAGCAGTCTTAGGATGACAGGGGGCAGGTGGGAGCAGTACTTC.

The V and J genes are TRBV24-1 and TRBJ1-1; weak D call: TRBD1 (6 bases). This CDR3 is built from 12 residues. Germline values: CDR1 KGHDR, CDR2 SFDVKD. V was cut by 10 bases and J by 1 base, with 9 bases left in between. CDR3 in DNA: TGTGCCACGCAGACAGGGAACACTGAAGCTTTCTTT. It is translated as CATQTGNTEAFF.

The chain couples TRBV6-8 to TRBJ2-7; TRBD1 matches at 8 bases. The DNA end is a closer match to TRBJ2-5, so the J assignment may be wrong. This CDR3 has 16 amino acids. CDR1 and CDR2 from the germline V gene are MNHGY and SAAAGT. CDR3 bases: TGTGCCAGCAGTTACTCGGGGACAGGCCGTGTGGAGACCCAGTACTTC. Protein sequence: CASSYSGTGRVETQYF.

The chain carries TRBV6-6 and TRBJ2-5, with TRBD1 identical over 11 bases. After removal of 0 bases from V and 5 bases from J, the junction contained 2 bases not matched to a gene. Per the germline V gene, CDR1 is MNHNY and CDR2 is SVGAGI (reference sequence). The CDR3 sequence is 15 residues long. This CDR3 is CASSYSGTGGETQYF. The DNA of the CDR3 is TGTGCCAGCAGTTACTCGGGGACAGGGGGGGAGACCCAGTACTTC.

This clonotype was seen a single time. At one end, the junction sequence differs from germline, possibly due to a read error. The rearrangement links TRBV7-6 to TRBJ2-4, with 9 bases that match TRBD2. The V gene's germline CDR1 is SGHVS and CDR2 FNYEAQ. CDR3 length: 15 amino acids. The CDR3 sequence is CASSLGSGSLNEQYF. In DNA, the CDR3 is TGTGCTAGCAGCTTAGGTAGCGGGAGTCTCAATGAGCAGTACTTC. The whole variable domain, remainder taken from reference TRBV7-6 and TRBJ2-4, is GAGVSQSPRYKVTKRGQDVALRCDPISGHVSLYWYRQALGQGPEFLTYFNYEAQQDKSGLPNDRFSAERPEGSISTLTIQRTEQRDSAMYRCASSLGSGSLNEQYFGAGTRLSVL.

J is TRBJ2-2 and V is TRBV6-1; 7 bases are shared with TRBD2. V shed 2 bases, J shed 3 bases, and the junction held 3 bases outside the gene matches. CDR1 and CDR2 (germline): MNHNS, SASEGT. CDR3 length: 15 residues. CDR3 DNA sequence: TGTGCCAGCAGTGAAAGTGGGGGGGACACCGGGGAGCTGTTTTTT. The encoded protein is CASSESGGDTGELFF.

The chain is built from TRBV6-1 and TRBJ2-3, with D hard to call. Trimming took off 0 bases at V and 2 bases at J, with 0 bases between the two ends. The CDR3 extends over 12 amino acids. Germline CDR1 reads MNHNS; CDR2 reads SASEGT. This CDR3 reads CASSEATDTQYF. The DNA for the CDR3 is TGTGCCAGCAGTGAAGCCACAGATACGCAGTATTTT.

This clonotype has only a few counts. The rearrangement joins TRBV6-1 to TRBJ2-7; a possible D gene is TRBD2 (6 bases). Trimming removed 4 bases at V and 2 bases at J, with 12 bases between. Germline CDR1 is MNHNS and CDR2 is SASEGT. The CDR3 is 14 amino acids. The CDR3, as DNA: TGTGCCAGCAGTGGGCCCGGGGGAACCTACGAGCAGTACTTC. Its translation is CASSGPGGTYEQYF.

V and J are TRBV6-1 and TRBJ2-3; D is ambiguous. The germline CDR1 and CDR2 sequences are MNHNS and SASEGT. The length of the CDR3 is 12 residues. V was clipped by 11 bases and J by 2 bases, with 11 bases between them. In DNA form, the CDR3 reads TGTGCCGGCAAAAGGGACACAGATACGCAGTATTTT. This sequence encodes CAGKRDTDTQYF.

The CDR3 sequence is CASSARDRVLGTEAFF. As DNA, the CDR3 is TGTGCCAGCAGCGCCCGGGACAGGGTTTTGGGAACTGAAGCTTTCTTT. The chain is built from TRBV11-1 and TRBJ1-1; 9 bases align to TRBD1. Germline CDR1 and CDR2: SGHAT and FQDESV (reference sequence). This CDR3 region has 16 residues. J gave up 5 bases and V 5 bases, and 12 bases lay outside the gene matches. The full variable domain, rest sourced from reference TRBV11-1 and TRBJ1-1, is EAEVAQSPRYKITEKSQAVAFWCDPISGHATLYWYRQILGQGPELLVQFQDESVVDDSQLPKDRFSAERLKGVDSTLKIQPAELGDSAMYLCASSARDRVLGTEAFFGQGTRLTVV.